A selection of T cell receptor beta chains follows, all from one sample in a study of cytomegalovirus exposure and HLA in healthy donors. The repertoire was sequenced with immunoSEQ multiplex PCR; TCRdb's copy has only in-frame clones and lacks some. This sample has approximately 110,000 clones, with about 80% found just once. What was sequenced was PBMCs. The receptors come from a woman younger than 30 in good health and CMV-seropositive. Both conserved end residues are part of each CDR3. D genes are given only for firm matches. Where a row states a size, it is once, few, many or the class of an expanded clone; other rows omit it.

D	size	V	J	CDR3	DNA
-	-	TRBV10-3	TRBJ2-6	CAISESRGPGAGANVLTF	TGTGCCATCAGTGAGTCACGGGGCCCAGGGGCTGGGGCCAACGTCCTGACTTTC
-	-	TRBV27	TRBJ1-2	CASSAHTGFQYGYTF	TGTGCCAGCAGTGCCCATACAGGGTTTCAGTATGGCTACACCTTC
-	-	TRBV7-7	TRBJ1-1	CASSPWEGSNTEAFF	TGTGCTAGCAGCCCCTGGGAGGGATCGAACACTGAAGCTTTCTTT
TRBD1	-	TRBV23-1	TRBJ1-2	CASSQSQGASYGYTF	TGCGCCAGCAGTCAGTCACAGGGGGCGAGCTATGGCTACACCTTC
-	once	TRBV19	TRBJ2-3	CASSIGIGADTTDTQYF	TGTGCCAGTAGTATAGGGATTGGGGCGGATACCACAGATACGCAGTATTTT
-	-	TRBV6-5	TRBJ1-2	CASSYLGQFNGYTF	TGTGCCAGCAGTTACCTTGGACAGTTTAATGGCTACACCTTC
TRBD2	-	TRBV5-4	TRBJ2-1	CASSSRGGSYNEQFF	TGTGCCAGCAGCTCAAGGGGAGGGTCCTACAATGAGCAGTTCTTC
TRBD1	-	TRBV10-3	TRBJ2-5	CAIKRDREETQYF	TGTGCCATCAAACGGGACAGAGAAGAGACCCAGTACTTC
-	-	TRBV19	TRBJ1-1	CASSISVNTEAFF	TGTGCCAGTAGTATTTCGGTGAACACTGAAGCTTTCTTT
-	-	TRBV14	TRBJ2-2	CASSQYMGADTGELFF	TGTGCCAGCAGCCAATATATGGGAGCCGACACCGGGGAGCTGTTTTTT
TRBD1	-	TRBV15	TRBJ1-2	CATSSGTVTNYGYTF	TGTGCCACCAGCAGCGGGACAGTTACTAACTATGGCTACACCTTC
-	once	TRBV6-1	TRBJ2-5	CASSEGWGAGEAQYF	TGTGCCAGCAGTGAAGGGTGGGGAGCCGGCGAGGCCCAGTACTTC
-	-	TRBV9	TRBJ1-3	CASSAVSGNTIYF	TGTGCCAGCAGCGCCGTCTCTGGAAACACCATATATTTT
TRBD2	-	TRBV10-1	TRBJ2-7	CASSEGLAGPSYEQYF	TGCGCCAGCAGTGAGGGGCTAGCGGGGCCCTCCTACGAGCAGTACTTC
TRBD2	-	TRBV7-3	TRBJ2-5	CASSLIGRETHQETQYF	TGTGCCAGCAGCTTAATAGGGCGGGAGACCCACCAAGAGACCCAGTACTTC
-	-	TRBV5-1	TRBJ1-5	CASSLGRVNQPQHF	TGTGCCAGCAGCTTAGGCAGGGTCAATCAGCCCCAGCATTTT
-	-	TRBV4-2	TRBJ2-1	CASSQEPTVGYNEQFF	TGTGCCAGCAGCCAAGAACCCACCGTCGGCTACAATGAGCAGTTCTTC
TRBD1	-	TRBV4-1	TRBJ2-3	CATGTGRADTQYF	TGCGCCACCGGGACAGGTCGCGCAGATACGCAGTATTTT
-	-	TRBV5-1	TRBJ1-1	CASSLDLGGTEAFF	TGCGCCAGCAGCTTGGATTTGGGGGGCACTGAAGCTTTCTTT
TRBD1	-	TRBV10-3	TRBJ2-7	CAISESPGQGAFEQYF	TGTGCCATCAGTGAGTCACCGGGACAGGGGGCTTTCGAGCAGTACTTC
-	-	TRBV27	TRBJ1-1	CASSLFRENTEAFF	TGTGCCAGCAGTTTATTCAGGGAGAACACTGAAGCTTTCTTT
-	-	TRBV6-5	TRBJ1-1	CASSILTSGTEAFF	TGTGCCAGCAGTATTTTGACGTCGGGGACTGAAGCTTTCTTT
TRBD2	few	TRBV27	TRBJ2-7	CASSLTSAREQYF	TGTGCCAGCAGTCTGACTAGCGCTCGCGAGCAGTACTTC
-	-	TRBV2	TRBJ1-5	CASRRRQSNQPQHF	TGTGCCAGCAGGAGGAGGCAGAGCAATCAGCCCCAGCATTTT
TRBD1	-	TRBV2	TRBJ1-3	CASSGTAGNTIYF	TGTGCCAGCAGCGGGACAGCAGGAAACACCATATATTTT
-	-	TRBV19	TRBJ1-1	CASSMVRDTEAFF	TGTGCCAGTAGTATGGTTCGGGACACTGAAGCTTTCTTT
-	-	TRBV6-1	TRBJ1-5	CASSDQDSYNQPQHF	TGTGCCAGCAGTGACCAGGACAGCTACAATCAGCCCCAGCATTTT
-	-	TRBV6-1	TRBJ1-1	CASSEPGMATEAFF	TGTGCCAGCAGTGAACCGGGGATGGCCACTGAAGCTTTCTTT
-	-	TRBV9	TRBJ2-1	CASSVVSRVAVDEQFF	TGTGCCAGCAGCGTAGTAAGCAGGGTCGCCGTGGATGAGCAGTTCTTC
TRBD2	-	TRBV5-1	TRBJ2-1	CASSLAAGGDWDEQFF	TGCGCCAGCAGCTTGGCGGCGGGAGGTGATTGGGATGAGCAGTTCTTC
-	-	TRBV5-4	TRBJ1-2	CASSNPKGEDGYTF	TGTGCCAGCAGCAACCCTAAGGGGGAAGATGGCTACACCTTC
TRBD2	-	TRBV30	TRBJ2-7	CAGAGGPYEQYF	TGTGCCGGAGCGGGAGGGCCCTACGAGCAGTACTTC
TRBD2	-	TRBV27	TRBJ2-2	CASSFMGGAGELFF	TGTGCCAGCAGTTTTATGGGAGGGGCCGGGGAGCTGTTTTTT
TRBD1	-	TRBV7-9	TRBJ2-7	CASFSGTDYEQYF	TGTGCCAGCTTCTCCGGGACAGATTACGAGCAGTACTTC
-	-	TRBV2	TRBJ1-3	CASRGATAGSGNTIYF	TGTGCCAGCAGGGGCGCGACGGCCGGCTCTGGAAACACCATATATTTT
TRBD1	-	TRBV19	TRBJ2-4	CASSADRVLAKNIQYF	TGTGCCAGTAGTGCCGACAGGGTGCTAGCCAAAAACATTCAGTACTTC
TRBD2	-	TRBV6-5	TRBJ2-7	CASSYSGRVYVGQYF	TGTGCCAGCAGTTACAGCGGGAGGGTATATGTCGGGCAGTACTTC
-	-	TRBV5-1	TRBJ2-7	CASSFSGRISYEQYF	TGCGCCAGCAGCTTTAGCGGAAGAATCTCCTACGAGCAGTACTTC
-	-	TRBV9	TRBJ1-4	CASSPPSNEKLFF	TGTGCCAGCAGCCCCCCTTCGAATGAAAAACTGTTTTTT
-	once	TRBV4-1	TRBJ2-3	CASSPAGYPNINTQYF	TGCGCCAGCAGCCCGGCGGGGTACCCGAACATAAATACGCAGTATTTT
-	-	TRBV19	TRBJ2-4	CASSTEGRNIQYF	TGTGCCAGTAGTACCGAGGGTAGGAACATTCAGTACTTC
-	-	TRBV27	TRBJ2-7	CASSYGLVTSEQYF	TGTGCCAGCAGTTACGGTCTAGTTACATCCGAGCAGTACTTC
-	-	TRBV18	TRBJ1-1	CASSPAGTEAFF	TGTGCCAGCTCACCAGCCGGGACTGAAGCTTTCTTT